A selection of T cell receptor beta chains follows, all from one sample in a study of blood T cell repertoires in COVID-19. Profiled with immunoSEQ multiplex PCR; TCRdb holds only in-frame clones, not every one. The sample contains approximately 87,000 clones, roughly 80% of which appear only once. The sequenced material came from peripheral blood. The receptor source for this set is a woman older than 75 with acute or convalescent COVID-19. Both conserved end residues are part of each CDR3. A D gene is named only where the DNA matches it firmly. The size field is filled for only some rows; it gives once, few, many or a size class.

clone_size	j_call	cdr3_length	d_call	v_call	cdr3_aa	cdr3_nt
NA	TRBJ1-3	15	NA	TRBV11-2	CASSLEGLGGNTIYF	TGTGCCAGCAGCTTAGAGGGACTAGGGGGAAACACCATATATTTT
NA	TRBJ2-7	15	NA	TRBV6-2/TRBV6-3	CASSYPPDRPYEQYF	TGTGCCAGCAGTTACCCACCTGACAGGCCCTACGAGCAGTACTTC
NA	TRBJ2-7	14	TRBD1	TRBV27	CASSIRDRVLQQYF	TGTGCCAGCAGCATCCGGGACAGGGTTTTGCAGCAGTACTTC
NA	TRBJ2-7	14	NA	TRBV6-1	CASSERGHSYEQYF	TGTGCCAGCAGTGAAAGGGGTCACTCCTACGAGCAGTACTTC
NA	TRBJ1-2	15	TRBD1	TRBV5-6	CASSQDRGDNYGYTF	TGTGCCAGCAGCCAGGACAGGGGGGATAACTATGGCTACACCTTC
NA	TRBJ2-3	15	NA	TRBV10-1	CASSNFRGGTDTQYF	TGCGCCAGCAGTAATTTCAGGGGAGGGACAGATACGCAGTATTTT
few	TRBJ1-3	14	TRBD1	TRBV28	CASTIDRGGNTIYF	TGTGCCAGTACTATCGACAGGGGTGGAAACACCATATATTTT
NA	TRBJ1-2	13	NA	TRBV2	CASSGSGDYGYTF	TGTGCCAGCAGTGGGTCGGGGGACTATGGCTACACCTTC
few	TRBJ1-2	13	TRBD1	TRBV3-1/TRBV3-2	CASRPGQGTTVTF	TGTGCCAGCAGACCCGGACAGGGAACAACCGTCACCTTC
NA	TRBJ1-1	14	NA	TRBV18	CASSPLARDTEAFF	TGTGCCAGCTCACCACTGGCCAGGGACACTGAAGCTTTCTTT
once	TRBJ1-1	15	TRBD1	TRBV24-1	CATSDRQGPYTEAFF	TGTGCCACCAGTGACCGACAGGGACCGTACACTGAAGCTTTCTTT
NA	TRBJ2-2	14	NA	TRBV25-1	CASNPGPWTGELFF	TGTGCCAGCAACCCAGGGCCGTGGACCGGGGAGCTGTTTTTT
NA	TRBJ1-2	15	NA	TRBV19	CASRDLTELHYGYTF	TGTGCCAGTAGGGATTTGACAGAGTTACACTATGGCTACACCTTC
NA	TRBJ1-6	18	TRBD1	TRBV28	CASSLPRQGVSYNSPLHF	TGTGCCAGCAGTTTACCAAGACAGGGAGTCTCCTATAATTCACCCCTCCACTTT
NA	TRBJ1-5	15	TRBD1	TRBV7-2	CASSEGTGINQPQHF	TGTGCCAGCAGCGAAGGGACAGGGATTAACCAGCCCCAGCATTTT
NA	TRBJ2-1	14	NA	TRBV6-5	CASSSRGFYNEQFF	TGTGCCAGCAGTTCCCGGGGATTCTACAATGAGCAGTTCTTC
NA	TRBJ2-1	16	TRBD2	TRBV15	CATSRGGGGGYNEQFF	TGTGCCACCAGCAGAGGCGGTGGGGGGGGGTACAATGAGCAGTTCTTC
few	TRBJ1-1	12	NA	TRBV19	CASSFMGGEAFF	TGTGCCAGTAGCTTCATGGGAGGTGAAGCTTTCTTT
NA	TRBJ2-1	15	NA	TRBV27	CASSTTGSTYNEQFF	TGTGCCAGCAGTACCACAGGGTCCACCTACAATGAGCAGTTCTTC
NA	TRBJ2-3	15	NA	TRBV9	CASSGGTAAENTQYF	TGTGCCAGCAGCGGGGGGACTGCTGCAGAAAATACGCAGTATTTT
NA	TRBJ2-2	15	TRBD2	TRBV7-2	CATTSSGGAAGELFF	TGTGCTACCACTTCGAGCGGGGGGGCCGCCGGGGAGCTGTTTTTT
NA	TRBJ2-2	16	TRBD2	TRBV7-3	CASSSTTSGGTGELFF	TGTGCCAGCAGCTCGACGACTAGCGGGGGGACCGGGGAGCTGTTTTTT
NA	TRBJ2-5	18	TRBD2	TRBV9	CASSVATRTSGGQETQYF	TGTGCCAGCAGCGTAGCTACTAGAACTAGCGGGGGTCAAGAGACCCAGTACTTC
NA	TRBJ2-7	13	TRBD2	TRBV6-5	CASTRGGLYEQYF	TGTGCCAGCACCCGGGGGGGCCTTTACGAGCAGTACTTC
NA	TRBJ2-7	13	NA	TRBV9	CASSVVGGPEQYF	TGTGCCAGCAGCGTAGTTGGAGGACCTGAGCAGTACTTC
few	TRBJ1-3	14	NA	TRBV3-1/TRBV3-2	CASSQGHSGNTIYF	TGTGCCAGCAGCCAAGGGCACTCTGGAAACACCATATATTTT
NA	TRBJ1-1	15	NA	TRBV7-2	CASSLALLGVTEAFF	TGTGCCAGCAGCTTAGCGTTATTAGGGGTCACTGAAGCTTTCTTT
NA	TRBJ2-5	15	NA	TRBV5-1	CASSLGGANRETQYF	TGCGCCAGCAGCTTGGGTGGAGCGAACAGGGAGACCCAGTACTTC
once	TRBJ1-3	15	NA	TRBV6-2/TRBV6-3	CASSPLLTIGNTIYF	TGTGCCAGCAGTCCCCTCCTGACAATCGGAAACACCATATATTTT
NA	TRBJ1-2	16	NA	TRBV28	CASTSPPRGWSHGYTF	TGTGCCAGCACCTCCCCTCCCAGGGGATGGTCGCATGGCTACACCTTC
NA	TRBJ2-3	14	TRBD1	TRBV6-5	CASRLDRGTDTQYF	TGTGCCAGCAGGTTGGACAGGGGGACAGATACGCAGTATTTT
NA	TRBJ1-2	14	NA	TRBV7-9	CASSLETEYPAQTF	TGTGCCAGCAGCTTAGAAACAGAATACCCTGCTCAGACCTTC
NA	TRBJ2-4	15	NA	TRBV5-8	CASSLEPLAKNIQYF	TGTGCCAGCAGCTTGGAGCCTCTAGCCAAAAACATTCAGTACTTC
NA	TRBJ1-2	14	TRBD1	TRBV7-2	CASSLTQGADGYTF	TGTGCCAGCAGCTTAACCCAGGGGGCAGATGGCTACACCTTC
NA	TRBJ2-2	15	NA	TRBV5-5	CASSFSPGETGELFF	TGTGCCAGCAGCTTTTCGCCAGGTGAAACCGGGGAGCTGTTTTTT
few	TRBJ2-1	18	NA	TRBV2	CASSEEAAGALSRNEQFF	TGTGCCAGCAGTGAAGAGGCGGCGGGGGCCCTTTCCCGCAATGAGCAGTTCTTC
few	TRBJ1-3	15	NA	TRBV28	CASRGAGVGGNTIYF	TGTGCCAGCAGGGGGGCAGGGGTGGGTGGAAACACCATATATTTT
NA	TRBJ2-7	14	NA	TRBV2	CASIGVYTTGEQYF	TGTGCCAGCATAGGGGTCTACACAACGGGCGAGCAGTACTTC
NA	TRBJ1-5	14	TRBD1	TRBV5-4	CASSLGQGSQPQHF	TGTGCCAGCAGCTTGGGACAGGGAAGTCAGCCCCAGCATTTT
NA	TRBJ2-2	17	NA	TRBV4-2	CASSQEPRGLGAGELFF	TGTGCCAGCAGCCAAGAGCCCCGAGGCCTAGGCGCCGGGGAGCTGTTTTTT
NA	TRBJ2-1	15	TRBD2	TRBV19	CASSQIAGGINEQFF	TGTGCCAGTAGCCAGATAGCGGGGGGTATCAATGAGCAGTTCTTC
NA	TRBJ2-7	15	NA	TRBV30	CAWSPSTTPSGEQYF	TGTGCCTGGAGTCCATCGACTACTCCCTCGGGGGAGCAGTACTTC
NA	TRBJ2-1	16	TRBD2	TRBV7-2	CASSLMALAGYNEQFF	TGTGCCAGCAGCTTAATGGCCCTAGCGGGGTACAATGAGCAGTTCTTC
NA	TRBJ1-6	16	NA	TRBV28	CASSLWRQSNNSPLHF	TGTGCCAGCAGTTTATGGAGACAATCTAATAATTCACCCCTCCACTTT
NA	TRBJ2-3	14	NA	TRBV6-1	CASSEETGRDTQYF	TGTGCCAGCAGTGAAGAGACAGGGAGGGATACGCAGTATTTT
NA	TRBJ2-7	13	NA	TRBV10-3	CAITERVGNEQYF	TGTGCCATCACGGAGCGGGTGGGAAACGAGCAGTACTTC
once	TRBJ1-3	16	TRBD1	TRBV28	CASSRPDRVKGNTIYF	TGTGCCAGCAGCCGGCCGGACAGGGTGAAGGGAAACACCATATATTTT
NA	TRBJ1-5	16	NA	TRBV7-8	CASSAGGMRPNQPQHF	TGTGCCAGCAGCGCCGGCGGGATGAGGCCCAATCAGCCCCAGCATTTT
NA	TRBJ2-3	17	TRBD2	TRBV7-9	CASSLDGTSGSTDTQYF	TGTGCCAGCAGCTTAGATGGGACTAGCGGGAGCACAGATACGCAGTATTTT
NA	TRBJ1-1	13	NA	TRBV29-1	CSVRWDKNTEAFF	TGCAGCGTGCGCTGGGACAAGAACACTGAAGCTTTCTTT